The clone carrying this TCR beta chain was observed a few times. Since a far larger clone is one base different, this is likely a read error. V gave up 8 bases and J gave up 8 bases, with 9 bases separating them. The CDR3 is 11 amino acids. Germline assignment: CDR1 LGHNA and CDR2 YNFKEQ. The entry originates in a study of cytomegalovirus exposure and HLA in healthy donors. The PCR used 60 Vbeta and 13 Jbeta primers. The table came from immunoSEQ multiplex PCR; TCRdb's copy has only in-frame clones and leaves some out. The sample carries roughly 130,000 clones, 75% to 90% recorded once. Material for sequencing was PBMCs. The source is a male donor in good health and CMV-seronegative. The J gene is TRBJ1-4, the V gene TRBV4-2; D is undetermined. As DNA, the CDR3 is TGTGCCAGCGGGCTAAGGGAAAAACTGTTTTTT. This codes for CASGLREKLFF.